This TCR beta chain was obtained from a study of blood T cells in healthy people across ages. Study overall: About one barcoded TCR beta cDNA was captured per two T cells.

The germline gives CDR1 SGHDN, CDR2 FVKESK. V was pared by 1 base and J by 5 bases, with 6 bases between. The CDR3 length is 12 residues. Every donor provided 8.5 to 10 milliliters of peripheral blood. Combining a sample-barcoded 5' primer with a J-beta primer mix, a second PCR ran for roughly 7 to 11 cycles. TCRdb used MiXCR to reprocess the 5' RACE reads, holding one entry per CDR3 protein. The sample holds approximately 800,000 distinct CDR3 sequences, 35% to 40% seen once. The specimen sequenced was blood. J is TRBJ2-7 and V is TRBV14, with D hard to call. The TCR was taken from a man younger than 35 in good health. This CDR3 reads CASSQVMDEQYF. CDR3 DNA: TGTGCCAGCAGCCAAGTTATGGACGAGCAGTACTTC. The full variable domain, rest sourced from reference TRBV14 and TRBJ2-7, is EAGVTQFPSHSVIEKGQTVTLRCDPISGHDNLYWYRRVMGKEIKFLLHFVKESKQDESGMPNNRFLAERTGGTYSTLKVQPAELEDSGVYFCASSQVMDEQYFGPGTRLTVT.